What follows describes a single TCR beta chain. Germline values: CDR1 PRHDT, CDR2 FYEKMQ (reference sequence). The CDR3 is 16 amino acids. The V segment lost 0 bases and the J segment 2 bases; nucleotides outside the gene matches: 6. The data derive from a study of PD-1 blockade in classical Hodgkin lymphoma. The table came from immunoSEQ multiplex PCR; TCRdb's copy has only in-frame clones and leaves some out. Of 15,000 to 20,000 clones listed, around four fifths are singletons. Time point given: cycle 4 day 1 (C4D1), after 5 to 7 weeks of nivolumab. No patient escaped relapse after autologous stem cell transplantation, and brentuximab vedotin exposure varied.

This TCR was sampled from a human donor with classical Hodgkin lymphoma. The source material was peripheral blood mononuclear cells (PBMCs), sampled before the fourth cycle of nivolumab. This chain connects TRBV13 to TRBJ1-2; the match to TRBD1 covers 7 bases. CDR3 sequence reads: CASSLGSGGGNYGYTF. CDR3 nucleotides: TGTGCCAGCAGCTTAGGTTCTGGAGGGGGCAACTATGGCTACACCTTC.